This T cell receptor beta chain derives from a study of cytomegalovirus exposure and HLA in healthy donors (dated by TCRdb to about 2017). Concerning the study at large: An earlier analysis of some 600 of the donors reported 276 Gb of sequence data and 95 million to 130 million unique TCR beta sequences obtained from about 179 million T cells. Besides the first cohort of more than 650 subjects, a separate validation cohort made up of over 95 different subjects was used. The study aimed to test whether signatures of past pathogen exposure could be identified by cataloging public T cell receptors. The number of donors typed differed by locus, with roughly 620-640 for A, B, C, DRB1 and DQB1, over 500 for DQA1, 600 to 610 for DPA1, and some 450 for DPB1. Rather than using new phenotypic data, the later analysis identified candidate immune exposures from TCR beta sequences and from how often those sequences occurred across donors. To study patterns of TCR occurrence, a later analysis re-analyzed previously published TCR beta repertoires from 550 to 800 donors and added high-resolution HLA genotyping. The study profiled the T cell repertoires of hundreds of subjects by immunosequencing and related them to cytomegalovirus serostatus. HLA typing included class I and class II loci at four-digit resolution. All discovery cohort repertoires had been generated on a single sequencing platform. An early release covering just under 650 HLA-typed donors comprised about 320 gigabases of sequencing data and about 90 million unique TCR sequences. Donor age, sex, ethnicity and CMV serostatus were compiled alongside the repertoire data. The genetic ancestry cluster associated with self-reported Caucasian donors included around four fifths of the roughly 390 genotyped donors. Among some 400 genotyped donors of the cohort, an average of approximately 240,000 unique TCR beta nucleotide sequences was sequenced per donor, of which roughly 17% were non-productive. A handful of DR-DQ haplotypes were handled as single units for association and clustering because linkage in the cohort was strong. To predict cytomegalovirus infection status, the study brought together high-throughput TCR immunosequencing, statistical association of individual TCRs with disease status, and machine learning. An earlier analysis of around 540 of the donors applied high-throughput TCR beta sequencing to assess whether each TCR beta V gene segment acted as functional or pseudogenic. A later genetic analysis used genome-wide SNP genotypes for about three fifths of the 666 donors, treating that subset as a discovery cohort.

Overall study outcomes, separate from this receptor: A cluster of highly shared sequence variants was judged likely to be a technical artifact of the sequencing pipeline. According to a later analysis, TCR association rates differed among HLA loci, with DRB1 alleles showing the most associated TCRs and HLA-C alleles showing the fewest. Because some donors lacked HLA typing at each locus, the association tests relied only on the typed subset. A further reported finding was that TCR beta sequences accurately predicted the HLA-A and HLA-B alleles for most subjects in the first cohort. Seventeen rarely observed V segments, including chromosome 9 orphons, were excluded from the earlier analysis of almost 600 of the donors because counts were too low. Only TCR beta chains were sequenced in this cohort, and the absence of alpha or paired-chain data limited detectable features. The classifier was reported to diagnose cytomegalovirus status with high specificity and sensitivity in both the original cohort and the validation cohort. An earlier analysis of approximately 540 of the donors showed that most TCR beta V segments appeared in productive rearrangements either about 87% or about 30% of the time, which broadly matched IMGT annotations. Immune exposure information for the cohort was limited to CMV serostatus. In vitro tests confirmed that a few of the cytomegalovirus-associated TCR beta chains recognize cytomegalovirus antigens. Correlated functional status among segregating V segments might reflect linkage disequilibrium, but an unknown experimental factor could not be ruled out. Several of the top co-occurrence clusters appeared to be linked to parvovirus B19, influenza, CMV and Epstein-Barr virus, according to a later analysis. The study gave a list of some 150 TCR beta chains associated with cytomegalovirus. Strong co-occurrence of HLA alleles, especially DR and DQ, made assigning TCR associations to individual alleles difficult. The presence/absence analyses assumed that sequencing depth was roughly uniform across donors, and that assumption may not be true. According to a later analysis, most CMV-associated TCR beta chains appeared to be HLA-restricted, and the HLA associations seemed to be driven largely by CMV exposure. While some public TCRs were present in many individuals, most TCR sequences turned up only very rarely across donors. A later analysis found that HLA-associated TCR beta chains were more clonally expanded and had lower generation probabilities than equally common non-associated chains. A later genetic analysis associated a missense DCLRE1C variant with V-gene and J-gene trimming of TCR beta chains, and an independent cohort replicated the association. According to a later genetic analysis, donors in an Asian-associated ancestry cluster had fewer N-insertions in productive TCRs than the roughly 700-donor mean. At a false discovery rate of 0.05, a later analysis linked some 18,000 TCR beta sequences to specific HLA alleles. According to the authors, the approach could potentially be generalized to other disease states and immunological phenotypes.

The receptor library was made with the immunoSEQ multiplex PCR assay. The multiplex PCR relied on a mix of 60 forward primers for TCR Vbeta segments and 13 reverse primers for TCR Jbeta segments. Amplification of the CDR3 region of rearranged TCR beta genes was performed with a multiplex PCR assay on genomic DNA. On the Illumina HiSeq System, the amplified TCR beta libraries were sequenced as 87-base-pair reads. The authors' pipeline ran thus. Across the 670 or so repertoires, a later analysis counted approximately 75 million unique TCR beta chains, approximately 12 million of which were shared by at least two donors. Raw reads were error-corrected and collapsed into unique sequences by a nearest-neighbor algorithm in which closely related sequences were merged to remove PCR and sequencing errors. V, D and J gene segments were assigned by aligning CDR3 sequences to IMGT reference sequences. Each retained sequence needed at least a six-nucleotide match to both a V gene segment and a J gene segment. A rearrangement counted as productive if the CDR3 had no stop codons and remained in frame with V and J, and every other rearrangement counted as non-productive. Following IMGT convention, CDR3 was defined as the stretch from the second conserved V-encoded cysteine to the conserved J-encoded phenylalanine. Sequences without an unambiguous match to a single V gene segment were excluded from the earlier analysis of a few hundred of the donors. An earlier analysis of around 600 of the donors classified V segments as functional when productive rearrangements were above 56.7% and as segregating when the standard deviation between donors was above 5%. To diagnose cytomegalovirus status from the catalog of TCR beta chain sequences, a statistical classification framework was built. A later analysis assigned V and J genes by comparing TCR nucleotide sequences with IMGT/GENE-DB human TR gene sequences. In a later analysis, CDR3 sequences and most-parsimonious VDJ recombination scenarios were assigned using the TCRdist pipeline. In a later analysis, every TCR beta chain was defined by the combination of its CDR3 amino acid sequence and its V-gene family, and reads without a unique V-gene family were dropped. In a later analysis, approximately 590 highly shared, low-generation-probability nucleotide sequences were removed to address suspected cross-contamination and a sequencing artifact. In a later analysis, a clonal expansion index for each public chain was calculated from normalized within-repertoire ranks of inferred template counts. In a later analysis, generation probabilities were computed with a VDJ recombination model fitted to out-of-frame rearrangements, and the resulting probabilities were checked against IGoR. In a later analysis, hypergeometric tests were used to score TCR-TCR, TCR-HLA and TCR-CMV co-occurrence, with a repertoire-size bias correction applied to TCR pairs. To estimate false discovery rates, a later analysis permuted the HLA or CMV assignments 20 times. In a later analysis, co-occurring TCRs were grouped using DBSCAN, and TCRdist sequence similarity was added for clustering within HLA-allele-positive subsets. Repertoires with fewer than 30,000 or more than 120,000 public chains were left out of co-occurrence clustering, as were a handful of repertoires with anomalous nucleotide sharing. TCRdb re-hosts the immuneACCESS table, in-frame sequences only. Its copies lack some clones; in the studies checked, an unresolved V gene accounts for under half of them, and the cause for the rest is not known. V, J and clone size were drawn from that table, and D and trimming were deduced from the DNA. Across this sample there are 200,000 to 300,000 clones, with around 81% seen only once. About 8% of the sample comes from the top ten.

The cohort comprised some 700 healthy bone marrow donors. Cohort members were all nominally healthy when sampled, although unrecorded immune exposures were likely present. The donor was CMV seropositive and belonged to the group of about 290 seropositive cohort members. Every donor gave a peripheral blood sample, and the peripheral blood mononuclear cells from that sample were used for TCR beta sequencing. Genomic DNA extraction from the blood cell samples was performed with the Qiagen DNeasy Blood Extraction Kit. In the case of this clone: There is no known antigen for this receptor. Base qualities are not provided; no much larger clone lies one nucleotide away. Distinct nucleotide sequences in the sample also encode this CDR3.

This TCR came from a woman aged 60 to 75 in good health and CMV-seropositive. The sequenced sample consisted of PBMCs.

The CDR3 sequence is CASSDEYRLTGKRNQPQHF. The DNA sequence reads TGTGCCAGCAGTGATGAGTATAGGTTGACAGGGAAACGCAATCAGCCCCAGCATTTT. The chain uses TRBV6-4 and TRBJ1-5; 7 nucleotides in the junction match TRBD1. CDR1 MRHNA and CDR2 SNTAGT were looked up in the germline V gene. From the cysteine through the phenylalanine, the CDR3 covers 19 amino acids. Left in the record is the CDR3 DNA by itself, 57 bases read in frame from the first base. Trimming leaves V shorter by 3 bases and J shorter by 2 bases, with the junction holding 16 bases beyond the gene matches.